These 3 T cell receptor beta chains share one sample of origin, sequenced in a study of cytomegalovirus exposure and HLA in healthy donors. The primer mix had 60 Vbeta and 13 Jbeta primers. The data were produced by immunoSEQ multiplex PCR, yet TCRdb's version contains in-frame clones alone and is incomplete. This repertoire includes about 20,000 clones. Sequencing was carried out using PBMCs. These TCRs come from a man in his sixties in good health and CMV-seropositive.

This rearrangement joins TRBV27 to TRBJ1-2, with D maybe TRBD1 (5 bases). The CDR3 is 14 amino acids. The germline V gene encodes CDR1 MNHEY and CDR2 SMNVEV (reference sequence). The germline V and J ends were trimmed by 9 bases and 5 bases, with 19 bases remaining between them. CDR3 loop: CARKGATVGYGYTF. The CDR3, as DNA: TGTGCCAGGAAAGGGGCGACCGTTGGGTATGGCTACACCTTC.

The chain employs TRBV6-1 and TRBJ2-5, with 7 bases that match TRBD2. The V gene's germline CDR1 is MNHNS and CDR2 SASEGT. The CDR3 totals 14 residues. The V gene end was trimmed by 7 bases and the J gene end by 3 bases; junction bases not matched to a gene: 8. CDR3 loop: CASTQGLAEETQYF. CDR3 nucleotide sequence: TGTGCCAGCACCCAAGGGCTAGCGGAAGAGACCCAGTACTTC.

This chain uses TRBV9 with TRBJ2-7; the D gene is possibly TRBD2 (5 bases). V dropped 4 bases and J dropped 2 bases, with 19 bases sitting between them. Germline V CDR1 and CDR2: SGDLS, YYNGEE. CDR3 length: 16 amino acids. The CDR3 loop reads CASSPTSKKVPYEQYF. DNA for the CDR3: TGTGCCAGCAGCCCCACTAGTAAGAAAGTCCCCTACGAGCAGTACTTC. The complete variable domain, with remaining parts taken from reference TRBV9 and TRBJ2-7, reads DSGVTQTPKHLITATGQRVTLRCSPRSGDLSVYWYQQSLDQGLQFLIQYYNGEERAKGNILERFSAQQFPDLHSELNLSSLELGDSALYFCASSPTSKKVPYEQYFGPGTRLTVT.